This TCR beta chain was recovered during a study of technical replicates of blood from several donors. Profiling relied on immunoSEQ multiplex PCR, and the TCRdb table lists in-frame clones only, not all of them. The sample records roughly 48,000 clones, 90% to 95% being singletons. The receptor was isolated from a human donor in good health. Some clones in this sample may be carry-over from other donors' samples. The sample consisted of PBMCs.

For the CDR3, the DNA is TGTGCCAGCAGCTTAGGACAGGGTGGGGGCTACACCTTC. Protein product: CASSLGQGGGYTF. The rearrangement uses TRBV7-2 and TRBJ1-2; 7 bases align to TRBD1. This CDR3 has 13 amino acids. Germline V gene data show CDR1 as SGHTA and CDR2 as FQGNSA. V was pared by 1 base and J by 8 bases, with 4 bases of the junction left unmatched.